This TCR beta chain was recovered during a study of T cells in localized non-small cell lung cancer. The study, taken as a whole, reports: Uninvolved nearby lung showed the greatest T cell clonality, exceeding that found in tumor. It remains possible that heterogeneity exists, since only one tumor region was sequenced. Median approximately 58 top-100 tumor clones were shared with paired adjacent lung.

The CDR3 contains 15 residues. Germline-derived CDR1 and CDR2 are LGHNA and YNFKEQ. V was shortened by 4 bases and J by 4 bases, with 15 bases between the two germline ends. A remark on this clone: The antigen is undetermined.

Clones were read by immunoSEQ multiplex PCR, and TCRdb kept only the in-frame ones, dropping some. The table includes about 36,000 clones, roughly 87% detected once. The gene calls are TRBV4-2 and TRBJ2-3; TRBD1 might be the D (6 bases). The specimen comprised peripheral blood, sampled before any cancer treatment. The clonotype comes from a woman aged 35 to 70 with stage I lung adenocarcinoma. The CDR3 bases are TGTGCCAGCAGCCTCCGGACAGAGGGAGCAGATACGCAGTATTTT. This translates into CASSLRTEGADTQYF.